The present T cell receptor beta chain was sequenced within a study of T cell responses to AZD1222 COVID-19 vaccine. Study in general: Second-dose intervals near 4 or 12 weeks were combined. Study results and caveats: Just 5 to 7 AZD1222 recipients were seropositive at baseline. Reportedly, nearly half the spike-specific TCRs target unmutated variant regions. White British donors predominated, females outnumbered males, and clonal diversity was possibly underestimated.

Germline V lookup: CDR1 SGDLS, CDR2 YYNGEE. V lost 4 bases, J lost 6 bases, and 10 bases lay in between. The CDR3 contains 13 residues. With regard to this clone: The antigen is unknown.

Sequenced by immunoSEQ multiplex PCR; TCRdb stores in-frame clones only, minus some. The sample lists roughly 150,000 clones; about 90% were seen once. The sequence was collected from an adult in good health. The specimen comprised peripheral blood, sampled on day 0 of AZD1222 vaccination. V gene TRBV9 combines with J gene TRBJ2-2; no clear D. The DNA of the CDR3 is TGTGCCAGCAGCCCCCAGTTACCCGGGGAGCTGTTTTTT. Amino acid sequence: CASSPQLPGELFF. Looking up the rest from reference TRBV9 and TRBJ2-2 gives the full variable domain: DSGVTQTPKHLITATGQRVTLRCSPRSGDLSVYWYQQSLDQGLQFLIQYYNGEERAKGNILERFSAQQFPDLHSELNLSSLELGDSALYFCASSPQLPGELFFGEGSRLTVL.